Presented here are 28 T cell receptor beta chains from one specimen sequenced in a study of blood T cells in healthy people across ages. A J-beta primer mix and a sample-barcoded 5' primer were used in a second PCR of roughly 6 to 11 cycles. One entry per CDR3 protein results from TCRdb running MiXCR on the 5' RACE reads. The repertoire holds 1.5 million or so distinct CDR3 sequences, with roughly 43% as singletons. The specimen sequenced was blood. The receptors were gathered from a young woman in good health.

The chain links TRBV15 to TRBJ2-5, with D possibly TRBD1 on 5 matching bases. Trimming removed 0 bases from V and 11 bases from J, with 16 bases in between. CDR3 length: 14 residues. CDR1 and CDR2 (germline): LNHNV, YYDKDF (reference sequence). The CDR3 nucleotides are TGTGCCACCAGCAGAGATGGGGCTTCCAATGAGCAGTACTTC. As protein: CATSRDGASNEQYF. Drawing the rest from reference TRBV15 and TRBJ2-5, the complete variable domain is DAMVIQNPRYQVTQFGKPVTLSCSQTLNHNVMYWYQQKSSQAPKLLFHYYDKDFNNEADTPDNFQSRRPNTSFCFLDIRSPGLGDTAMYLCATSRDGASNEQYFGPGTRLLVL.

CDR3 amino acids: CSAKREGGAEKLFF. The DNA for the CDR3 is TGCAGTGCTAAAAGGGAGGGGGGAGCGGAAAAACTGTTTTTT. This chain links TRBV20-1 with TRBJ1-4; D may be TRBD1 (6 bases). Per the germline V gene, CDR1 is DFQATT and CDR2 is SNEGSKA (reference sequence). The CDR3 is 14 residues long. V dropped 4 bases and J dropped 8 bases, with 17 bases sitting between them.

V gene TRBV28 combines with J gene TRBJ2-7; 8 nucleotides align to TRBD1. The CDR3 contains 16 residues. In germline, CDR1 is MDHEN, CDR2 SYDVKM. V gave up 9 bases and J gave up 1 base; unmatched junction bases: 14. CDR3 DNA: TGTGCCAGTGGGCCCCAGGGGGCTTATCCGTCCTACGAGCAGTACTTC. Its protein is CASGPQGAYPSYEQYF.

This clonotype occurred a few times. The gene calls are TRBV20-1 and TRBJ1-2, with TRBD1 matching over 10 bases. With V trimmed by 3 bases and J by 5 bases, 3 bases remained unmatched. Germline V gene sequence: CDR1 DFQATT, CDR2 SNEGSKA (reference sequence). This CDR3 region has 13 residues. For the CDR3, the DNA is TGCAGTGCTAGGGGACAGGGGTCGTATGGCTACACCTTC. Translation gives CSARGQGSYGYTF.

This clonotype appeared a few times. The J gene is TRBJ2-7, the V gene TRBV4-3, with D possibly being TRBD2 (5 bases). CDR3 length: 13 residues. Trimming pared 1 base from V and 5 bases from J, leaving 9 bases between. The germline CDR1 and CDR2 sequences are LGHNA and YSLEER. The DNA for the CDR3 is TGCGCCAGCAGCCAAGCGTGGGAGCACGAGCAGTACTTC. As protein: CASSQAWEHEQYF.

This clonotype was seen a few times. This rearrangement joins TRBV10-3 to TRBJ2-1, with D perhaps given as TRBD1 or TRBD2 (5 bases each). Germline CDR1 reads ENHRY; CDR2 reads SYGVKD. The length of the CDR3 is 14 residues. V shed 2 bases and J shed 10 bases, with 15 bases lying between them. The CDR3 DNA reads TGTGCCATCAGTGAGACGGGGCCAAGGGGCGAGCAGTTCTTC. Its translation: CAISETGPRGEQFF.

This clonotype was seen more than once but under ten times. The chain combines TRBV12-3 or TRBV12-4 with TRBJ1-2; 7 bases map to TRBD1. V lost 5 bases to trimming and J lost 5 bases; unmatched junction nucleotides: 5. This CDR3 is built from 13 residues. CDR3 sequence (DNA): TGTGCCAGCAGTGTGAACAGGGGTTATGGCTACACCTTC. Amino acid sequence: CASSVNRGYGYTF.

The V gene is TRBV4-2, the J gene TRBJ2-5; TRBD2 is a possible D gene (6 bases). Trimming left V 0 bases short and J 5 bases short, with 16 bases between. Germline V gene sequence: CDR1 LGHNA, CDR2 YNFKEQ. The CDR3 sequence is 16 residues long. Written as DNA, the CDR3 is TGTGCCAGCAGCCAAGATTACTCGACTAGAGGGGAGACCCAGTACTTC. Protein sequence: CASSQDYSTRGETQYF.

For this clonotype: A single base separates this from a much larger clone, so it may be a read error. The rearrangement uses TRBV27 and TRBJ1-4, with D maybe TRBD1 (6 bases). Germline loops: CDR1 MNHEY, CDR2 SMNVEV (reference sequence). The CDR3 runs 13 residues. This CDR3 is CVSSFRGREKLFF. The CDR3 nucleotides are TGTGTCAGCAGTTTCCGGGGGCGTGAAAAACTGTTTTTT.

The gene calls are TRBV4-1 and TRBJ2-1, with a possible D match to TRBD2 (7 bases). CDR3 length: 17 residues. V was clipped by 0 bases and J by 8 bases, with 20 bases between them. Germline CDR1 and CDR2: MGHRA and YSYEKL. The CDR3 spells CASSQEGGGGASYEQFF. DNA of the CDR3: TGCGCCAGCAGCCAAGAGGGGGGTGGGGGGGCCTCTTATGAGCAGTTCTTC.

This clonotype was picked up a small number of times. The J gene is TRBJ2-1, the V gene TRBV9, with 8 bases aligning to TRBD2. Germline-derived CDR1 and CDR2 are SGDLS and YYNGEE. V shed 3 bases and J 5 bases; nucleotides not matched to a gene: 16. The CDR3 loop spans 18 amino acids. The CDR3 loop reads CASSDPEDGAGGNNEQFF. DNA of the CDR3: TGTGCCAGCAGCGACCCGGAGGATGGGGCGGGGGGAAACAATGAGCAGTTCTTC.

This chain joins TRBV6-4 and TRBJ2-7, with 7 positions matching TRBD2. Germline V gene lookup returns CDR1 MRHNA and CDR2 SNTAGT. The CDR3 consists of 15 residues. The junction had 9 bases not matched to a gene; V was cut back by 0 bases and J by 7 bases. DNA of the CDR3: TGTGCCAGCAGTGACTCTGCGGGAGCCCCTAATGAGCAGTACTTC. Translating gives CASSDSAGAPNEQYF.

The CDR3 loop reads CASGPWTSGNYVQYF. The CDR3 coding sequence is TGTGCTAGTGGTCCATGGACTAGCGGGAACTACGTGCAGTACTTC. This chain links TRBV12-5 with TRBJ2-4, with 12 positions matching TRBD2. V dropped 5 bases and J dropped 13; count of bases not matched to a gene: 12. The CDR3 is 15 residues long. Germline V gene data show CDR1 as LGHNT and CDR2 as FRNRAP.

Comment on this clonotype: A clone one base away is much larger, so this may be a read error. The chain employs TRBV20-1 and TRBJ2-4, with 7 bases identical to TRBD1. The J call may not be correct, given that the DNA end is closer to TRBJ2-7. The germline V gene has CDR1 DFQATT and CDR2 SNEGSKA (reference sequence). CDR3 length: 15 residues. The CDR3 region is CSARDSPTGSHEQYF. DNA of the CDR3: TGCAGTGCTAGAGATTCCCCGACAGGGAGCCACGAGCAGTACTTC.

The CDR3 here is CASSEGLAGLSKNIQYF. CDR3 nucleotide sequence: TGTGCCAGCAGCGAAGGACTAGCGGGATTGAGCAAAAACATTCAGTACTTC. The rearrangement joins TRBV13 to TRBJ2-4; TRBD2 agrees at 12 bases. Germline CDR1 PRHDT, CDR2 FYEKMQ (reference sequence). The CDR3 length is 17 residues. J lost 3 bases, V lost 5 bases, and 8 bases had no gene match.

This chain uses TRBV7-9 with TRBJ2-1; TRBD2 matches 7 bases. The CDR3 runs 15 residues. Trimming removed 1 base from V and 10 bases from J; junction bases left unmatched: 10. Germline lookup yields CDR1 SEHNR and CDR2 FQNEAQ (reference sequence). In DNA form, the CDR3 reads TGTGCCAGCAGCTTAGGATTCGGCGGGAGAGGAGAGCAGTTCTTC. It yields the protein CASSLGFGGRGEQFF.

Remarks on this clonotype: A single base separates this from a much larger clone, so it may be a read error. The chain couples TRBV6-4 to TRBJ2-3; 9 positions agree with TRBD2. The V gene's germline CDR1 is MRHNA and CDR2 SNTAGT. V gave up 3 bases and J gave up 4 bases; unmatched junction bases: 2. This CDR3 is built from 14 residues. CDR3 bases: TGTGCCAGCAGTGAGCGGGGGGGCGCAGATACGCAGTATTTT. This encodes CASSERGGADTQYF.

This clonotype has just a few counts. V gene TRBV20-1 combines with J gene TRBJ1-5; D is possibly TRBD1 (5 bases). Germline values: CDR1 DFQATT, CDR2 SNEGSKA (reference sequence). The V and J ends lost 3 bases and 6 bases respectively, with 15 bases between them. The CDR3 has 14 amino acids. CDR3 nucleotide sequence: TGCAGTGCTAGTCCCCGTGGGGGACGTCAGCCCCAGCATTTT. Amino acids: CSASPRGGRQPQHF.

The rearrangement uses TRBV12-3 or TRBV12-4 and TRBJ1-6; 8 bases agree with TRBD1. Trimming took 5 bases from V and 9 from J; bases not matched to a gene: 9. This CDR3 contains 15 residues. CDR3 nucleotides: TGTGCCAGCAGTGCCGGACAGGGCGTTGGTTCACCCCTCCACTTT. This translates into CASSAGQGVGSPLHF.

The J gene is TRBJ1-5, the V gene TRBV6-6; TRBD1 aligns across 7 bases. The germline V gene has CDR1 MNHNY and CDR2 SVGAGI (reference sequence). The CDR3 is 14 amino acids. Trimming at V came to 6 bases and at J to 2 bases, leaving 4 bases not matched to a gene. The CDR3: CASRQGSRNQPQHF. The CDR3 nucleotides are TGTGCCAGCAGACAGGGGAGTCGCAATCAGCCCCAGCATTTT.

The chain combines TRBV7-3 with TRBJ2-1; a weak D match, TRBD2 (5 bases). CDR1 SGHTA and CDR2 FQGTGA come from the germline V gene. Trimming shortened V by 4 bases and J by 9 bases, and 13 bases separated the two germline ends. CDR3 size: 13 residues. CDR3 in amino acids: CASSSGREGEQFF. The DNA for the CDR3 is TGTGCCAGCAGCTCTGGCAGAGAGGGTGAGCAGTTCTTC.

The chain joins TRBV20-1 to TRBJ1-2; D possibly corresponds to TRBD1 (6 bases). Per the germline V gene, CDR1 is DFQATT and CDR2 is SNEGSKA (reference sequence). CDR3 length equals 11 residues. Trimming left V 5 bases short and J 8 bases short, with 12 bases between. DNA of the CDR3: TGCAGTGCTTCCCTCAGGGGCGGCTACACCTTC. Protein product: CSASLRGGYTF.

J is TRBJ2-1 and V is TRBV12-3 or TRBV12-4, with TRBD2 matching over 14 bases. J lost 8 bases, V lost 7 bases, and 7 bases had no gene match. This CDR3 spans 15 amino acids. The CDR3 region has the DNA TGTGCCAGCAACAAAAGGACTAGCGGGAGGTATGAGCAGTTCTTC. Its translation is CASNKRTSGRYEQFF.

This clonotype showed up just a few times. The chain employs TRBV3-1 and TRBJ2-5, with no clear D. V lost 0 bases and J 3 bases, leaving 8 bases between the germline ends. CDR3 length equals 14 residues. CDR1 is LGHDT and CDR2 is YNNKEL in the germline V gene (reference sequence). The DNA of the CDR3 is TGTGCCAGCAGCCAAGATAACGAGAAAGAGACCCAGTACTTC. Protein product: CASSQDNEKETQYF.

CDR3 region: CSARAPLLGTDTQYF. The CDR3 DNA sequence: TGCAGTGCTAGAGCGCCCCTCTTGGGCACAGATACGCAGTATTTT. The chain uses TRBV20-1 and TRBJ2-3; unclear D gene. V shed 1 base and J shed 1 base, with 12 bases lying between them. The length of the CDR3 is 15 residues. The germline CDR1 and CDR2 sequences are DFQATT and SNEGSKA (reference sequence).

The chain combines TRBV11-2 with TRBJ2-1, with D possibly being TRBD1 (5 bases). The CDR3 consists of 16 residues. The germline V and J ends were trimmed by 2 bases and 0 bases, with 11 bases remaining between them. Germline CDR1 SGHAT, CDR2 FQNNGV. The chain's CDR3 is CASSLQQASSYNEQFF. DNA of the CDR3: TGTGCCAGCAGCTTACAACAGGCGAGCTCCTACAATGAGCAGTTCTTC.

Remarks on this clonotype: Possible read error: a much larger clone is one base away. The V gene is TRBV6-5, the J gene TRBJ1-2, with D perhaps matching TRBD1 (5 bases). V was cut by 2 bases and J by 2 bases, with 12 bases left in between. Germline V CDR1 and CDR2: MNHEY, SVGAGI. The CDR3 has 15 residues. CDR3 DNA: TGTGCCAGCAGTTACGAAGCCAGGGCCAACTATGGCTACACCTTC. Its protein product is CASSYEARANYGYTF.

This clonotype was recorded a few times. This chain joins TRBV4-2 and TRBJ2-1; no clear D. The V gene lost 1 base and the J gene lost 15 bases, with 16 bases spanning the gap. The CDR3 covers 13 residues. Germline V gene data show CDR1 as LGHNA and CDR2 as YNFKEQ. The chain's CDR3 is CASSQGNEPGLFF. CDR3 coding DNA: TGTGCCAGCAGCCAAGGGAATGAGCCCGGTCTGTTCTTC.